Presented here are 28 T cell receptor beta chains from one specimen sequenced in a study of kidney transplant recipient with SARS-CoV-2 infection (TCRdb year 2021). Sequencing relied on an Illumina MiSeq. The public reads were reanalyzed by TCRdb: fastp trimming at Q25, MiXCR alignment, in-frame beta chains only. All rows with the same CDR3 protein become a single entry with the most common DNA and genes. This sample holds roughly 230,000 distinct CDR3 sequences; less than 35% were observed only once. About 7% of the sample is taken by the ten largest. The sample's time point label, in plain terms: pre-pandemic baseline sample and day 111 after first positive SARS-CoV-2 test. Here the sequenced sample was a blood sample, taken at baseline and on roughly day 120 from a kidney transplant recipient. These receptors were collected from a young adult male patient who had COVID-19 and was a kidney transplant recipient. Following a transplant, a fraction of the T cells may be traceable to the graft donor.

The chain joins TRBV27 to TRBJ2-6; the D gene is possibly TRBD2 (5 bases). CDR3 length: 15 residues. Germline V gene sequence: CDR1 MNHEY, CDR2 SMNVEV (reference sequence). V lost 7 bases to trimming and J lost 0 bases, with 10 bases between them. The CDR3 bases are TGTGCCAGCACCTTGGGAGTCTCTGGGGCCAACGTCCTGACTTTC. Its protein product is CASTLGVSGANVLTF.

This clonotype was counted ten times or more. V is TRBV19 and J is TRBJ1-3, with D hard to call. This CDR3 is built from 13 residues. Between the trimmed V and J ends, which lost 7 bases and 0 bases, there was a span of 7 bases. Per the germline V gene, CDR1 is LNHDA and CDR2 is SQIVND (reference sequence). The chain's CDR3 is CASKIFSGNTIYF. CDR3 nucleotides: TGTGCCAGTAAAATCTTCTCTGGAAACACCATATATTTT.

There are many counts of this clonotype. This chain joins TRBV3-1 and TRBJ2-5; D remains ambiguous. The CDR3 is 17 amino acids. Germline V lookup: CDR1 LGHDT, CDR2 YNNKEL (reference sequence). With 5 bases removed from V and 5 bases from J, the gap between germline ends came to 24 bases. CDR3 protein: CASSSSAPISFSETQYF. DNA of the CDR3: TGTGCCAGCAGCAGCTCGGCTCCCATTTCTTTCTCTGAGACCCAGTACTTC.

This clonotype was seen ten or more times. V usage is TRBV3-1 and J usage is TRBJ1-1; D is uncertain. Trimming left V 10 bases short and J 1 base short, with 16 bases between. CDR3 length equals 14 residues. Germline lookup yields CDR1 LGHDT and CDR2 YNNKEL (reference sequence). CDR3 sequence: CATGQGHKNTEAFF. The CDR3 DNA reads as TGTGCCACCGGGCAAGGGCACAAGAACACTGAAGCTTTCTTT.

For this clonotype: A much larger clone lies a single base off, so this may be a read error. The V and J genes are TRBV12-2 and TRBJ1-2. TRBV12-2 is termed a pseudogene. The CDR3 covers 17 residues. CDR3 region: CASRNPSTPRKTYGYTF. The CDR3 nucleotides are TGTGCAAGTCGCAATCCGTCGACTCCACGAAAGACCTATGGCTACACCTTC.

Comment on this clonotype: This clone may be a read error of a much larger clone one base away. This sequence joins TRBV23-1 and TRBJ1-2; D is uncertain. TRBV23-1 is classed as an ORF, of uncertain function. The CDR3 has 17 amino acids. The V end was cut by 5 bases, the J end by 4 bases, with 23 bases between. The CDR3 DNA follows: TGCGCCAGCAGTGGCGTTCTGCTATGCAGAAAGACCTATGGCTACACCTTC. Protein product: CASSGVLLCRKTYGYTF.

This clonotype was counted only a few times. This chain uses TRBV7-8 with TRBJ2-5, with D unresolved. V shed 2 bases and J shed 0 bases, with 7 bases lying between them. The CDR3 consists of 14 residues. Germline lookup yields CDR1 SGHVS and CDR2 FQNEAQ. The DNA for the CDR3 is TGTGCCAGCAGCTTAAGGACGGACCAAGAGACCCAGTACTTC. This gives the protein CASSLRTDQETQYF.

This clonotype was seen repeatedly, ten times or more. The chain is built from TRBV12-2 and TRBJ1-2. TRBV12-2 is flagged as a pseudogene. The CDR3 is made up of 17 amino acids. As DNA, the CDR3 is TGTGCAAGTCGCCGTACTCAGACTCCACGAAAGACCTATGGCTACACCTTC. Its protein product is CASRRTQTPRKTYGYTF.

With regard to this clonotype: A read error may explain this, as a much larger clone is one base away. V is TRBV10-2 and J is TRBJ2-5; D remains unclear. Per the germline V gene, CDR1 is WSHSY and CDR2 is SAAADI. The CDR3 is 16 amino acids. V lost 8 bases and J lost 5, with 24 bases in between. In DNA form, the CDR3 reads TGCGCCAGCGGAGAACCCGGACCCTTCGGCCGGGAGACCCAGTACTTC. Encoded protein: CASGEPGPFGRETQYF.

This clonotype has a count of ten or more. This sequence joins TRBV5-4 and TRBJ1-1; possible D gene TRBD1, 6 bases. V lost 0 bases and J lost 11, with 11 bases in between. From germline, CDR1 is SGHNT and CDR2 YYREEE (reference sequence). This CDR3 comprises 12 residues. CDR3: CASSLGGGAAFF. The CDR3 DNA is TGTGCCAGCAGCTTGGGAGGGGGGGCTGCTTTCTTT.

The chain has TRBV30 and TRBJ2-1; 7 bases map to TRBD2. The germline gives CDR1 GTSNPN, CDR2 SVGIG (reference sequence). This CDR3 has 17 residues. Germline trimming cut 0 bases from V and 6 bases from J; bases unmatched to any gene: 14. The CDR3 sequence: CAWSVRSWRESSNEQFF. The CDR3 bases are TGTGCCTGGAGTGTAAGGTCTTGGCGGGAGAGCTCCAATGAGCAGTTCTTC.

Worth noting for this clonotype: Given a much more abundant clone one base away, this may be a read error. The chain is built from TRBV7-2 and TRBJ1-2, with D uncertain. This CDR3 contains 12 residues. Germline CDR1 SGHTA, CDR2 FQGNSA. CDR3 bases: TGTGCCTGCAGCTTATATCAGTCTGGCTACACCTTC. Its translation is CACSLYQSGYTF.

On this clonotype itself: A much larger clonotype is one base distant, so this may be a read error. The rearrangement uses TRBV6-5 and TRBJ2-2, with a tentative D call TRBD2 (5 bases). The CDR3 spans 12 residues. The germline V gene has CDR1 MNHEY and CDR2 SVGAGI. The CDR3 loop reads CASSTYTGEPFF. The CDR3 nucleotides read TGTGCCAGCAGTACCTACACCGGGGAGCCGTTTTTT.

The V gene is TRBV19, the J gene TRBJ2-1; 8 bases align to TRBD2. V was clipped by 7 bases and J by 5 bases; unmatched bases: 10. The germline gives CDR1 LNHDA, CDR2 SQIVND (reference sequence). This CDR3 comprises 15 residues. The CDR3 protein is CASTSGRGGDNEQFF. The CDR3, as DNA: TGTGCCAGTACCTCAGGACGGGGGGGCGACAATGAGCAGTTCTTC.

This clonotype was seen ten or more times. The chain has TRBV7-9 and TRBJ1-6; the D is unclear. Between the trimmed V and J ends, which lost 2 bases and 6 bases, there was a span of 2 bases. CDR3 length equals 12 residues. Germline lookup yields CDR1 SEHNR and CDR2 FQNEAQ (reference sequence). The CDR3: CASSLFNSPLHF. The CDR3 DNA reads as TGTGCCAGCAGCTTATTTAATTCACCCCTCCACTTT.

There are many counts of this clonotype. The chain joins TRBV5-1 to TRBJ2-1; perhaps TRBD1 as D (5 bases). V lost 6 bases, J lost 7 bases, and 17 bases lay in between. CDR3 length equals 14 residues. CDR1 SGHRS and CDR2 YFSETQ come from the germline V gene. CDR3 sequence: CASKVASTGNEQFF. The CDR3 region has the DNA TGCGCCAGCAAGGTGGCTTCCACAGGTAATGAGCAGTTCTTC.

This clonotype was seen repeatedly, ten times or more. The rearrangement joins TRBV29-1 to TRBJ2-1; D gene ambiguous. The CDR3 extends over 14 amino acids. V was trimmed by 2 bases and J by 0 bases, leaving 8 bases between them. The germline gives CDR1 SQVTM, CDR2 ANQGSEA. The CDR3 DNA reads TGCAGCGTTGAACTCCGGAGCTCCTACAATGAGCAGTTCTTC. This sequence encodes CSVELRSSYNEQFF.

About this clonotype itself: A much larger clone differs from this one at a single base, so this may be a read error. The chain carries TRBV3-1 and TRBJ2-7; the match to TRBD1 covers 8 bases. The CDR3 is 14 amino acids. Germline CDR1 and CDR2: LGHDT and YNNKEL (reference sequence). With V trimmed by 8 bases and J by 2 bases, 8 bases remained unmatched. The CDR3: CASGPTGAPYEQYF. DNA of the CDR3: TGTGCCAGCGGCCCGACAGGGGCCCCCTACGAGCAGTACTTC.

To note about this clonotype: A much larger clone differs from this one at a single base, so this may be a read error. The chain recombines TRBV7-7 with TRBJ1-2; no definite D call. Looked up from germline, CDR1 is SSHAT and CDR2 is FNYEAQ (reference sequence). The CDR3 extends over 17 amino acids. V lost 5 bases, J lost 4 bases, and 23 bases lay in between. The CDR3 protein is CASSLQHKCRETYGYTF. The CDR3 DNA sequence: TGTGCCAGCAGCCTTCAGCATAAGTGCCGAGAGACCTATGGCTACACCTTC.

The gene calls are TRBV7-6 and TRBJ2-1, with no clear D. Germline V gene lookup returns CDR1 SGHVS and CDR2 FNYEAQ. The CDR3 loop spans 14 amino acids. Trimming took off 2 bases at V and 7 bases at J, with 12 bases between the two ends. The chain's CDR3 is CASSLRSMGNEQFF. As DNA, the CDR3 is TGTGCCAGCAGCTTAAGGAGTATGGGGAATGAGCAGTTCTTC. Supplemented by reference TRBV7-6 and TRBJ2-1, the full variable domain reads GAGVSQSPRYKVTKRGQDVALRCDPISGHVSLYWYRQALGQGPEFLTYFNYEAQQDKSGLPNDRFSAERPEGSISTLTIQRTEQRDSAMYRCASSLRSMGNEQFFGPGTRLTVL.

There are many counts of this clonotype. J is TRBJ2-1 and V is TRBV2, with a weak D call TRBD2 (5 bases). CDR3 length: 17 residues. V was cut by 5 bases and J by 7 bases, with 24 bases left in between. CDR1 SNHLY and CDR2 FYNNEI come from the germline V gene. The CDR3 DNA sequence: TGTGCCAGCAGTTTTGAGGGTTGGTCTTCGGATTGGAATGAGCAGTTCTTC. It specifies CASSFEGWSSDWNEQFF.

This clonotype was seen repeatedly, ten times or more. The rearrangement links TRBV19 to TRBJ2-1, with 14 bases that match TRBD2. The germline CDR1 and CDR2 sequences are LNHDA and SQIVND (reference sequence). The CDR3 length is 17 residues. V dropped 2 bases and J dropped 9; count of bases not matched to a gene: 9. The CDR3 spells CASSIRGLAGEVGEQFF. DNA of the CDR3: TGTGCCAGTAGTATAAGGGGACTAGCGGGAGAGGTGGGTGAGCAGTTCTTC.

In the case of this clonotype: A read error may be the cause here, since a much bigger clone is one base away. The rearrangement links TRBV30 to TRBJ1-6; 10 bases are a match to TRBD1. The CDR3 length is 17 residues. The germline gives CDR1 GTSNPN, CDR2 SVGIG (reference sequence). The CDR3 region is CAWSSLRDRGYSSPLHF. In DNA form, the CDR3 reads TGTGCCTGGAGTTCCCTAAGGGACAGGGGCTATAGTTCACCCCTCCACTTT.

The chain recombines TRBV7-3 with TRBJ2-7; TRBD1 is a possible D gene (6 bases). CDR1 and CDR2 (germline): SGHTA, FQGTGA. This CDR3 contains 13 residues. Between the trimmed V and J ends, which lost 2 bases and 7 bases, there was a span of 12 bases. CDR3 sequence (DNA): TGTGCCAGCAGCTTACGGCGTAGGGGGGAGCAGTACGTC. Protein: CASSLRRRGEQYV.

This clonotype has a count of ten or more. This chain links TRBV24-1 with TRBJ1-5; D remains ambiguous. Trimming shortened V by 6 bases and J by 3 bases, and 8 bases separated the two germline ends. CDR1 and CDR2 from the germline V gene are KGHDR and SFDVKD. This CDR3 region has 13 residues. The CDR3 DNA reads TGTGCCACCAGTAGCGGTATCAATCAGCCCCAGCATTTT. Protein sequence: CATSSGINQPQHF.

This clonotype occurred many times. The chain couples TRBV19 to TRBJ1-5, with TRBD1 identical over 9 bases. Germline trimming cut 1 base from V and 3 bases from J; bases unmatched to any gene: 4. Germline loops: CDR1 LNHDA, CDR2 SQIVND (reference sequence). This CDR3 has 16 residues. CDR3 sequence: CASSIAGTGFNQPQHF. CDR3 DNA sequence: TGTGCCAGTAGTATAGCCGGGACAGGGTTCAATCAGCCCCAGCATTTT. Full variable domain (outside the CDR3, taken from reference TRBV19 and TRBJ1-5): DGGITQSPKYLFRKEGQNVTLSCEQNLNHDAMYWYRQDPGQGLRLIYYSQIVNDFQKGDIAEGYSVSREKKESFPLTVTSAQKNPTAFYLCASSIAGTGFNQPQHFGDGTRLSIL.

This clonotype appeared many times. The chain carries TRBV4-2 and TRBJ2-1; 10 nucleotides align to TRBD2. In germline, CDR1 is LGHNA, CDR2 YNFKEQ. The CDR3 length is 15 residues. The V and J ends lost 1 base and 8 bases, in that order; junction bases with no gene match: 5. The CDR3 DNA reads TGTGCCAGCAGCCAAGTGGCTAGCGGGAGCTATGAGCAGTTCTTC. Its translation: CASSQVASGSYEQFF.

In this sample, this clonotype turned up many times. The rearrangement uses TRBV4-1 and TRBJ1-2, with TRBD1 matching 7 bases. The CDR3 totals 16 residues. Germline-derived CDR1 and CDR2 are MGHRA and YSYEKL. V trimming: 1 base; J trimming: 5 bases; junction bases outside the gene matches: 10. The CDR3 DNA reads TGCGCCAGCAGCCAAGTTTCGGAGGGGGCGCTGTATGGCTACACCTTC. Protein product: CASSQVSEGALYGYTF.